The text below deals with one T cell receptor beta chain. What it recognizes is unknown. Use of 60 Vbeta and 13 Jbeta primers characterized the PCR. Sequenced by immunoSEQ multiplex PCR; TCRdb stores in-frame clones only, minus some. The profile shows about 160,000 clones, 65% to 85% of them singletons. At the time of sampling, donors were nominally healthy, though unrecorded immune exposures were likely. The CDR3 consists of 17 residues. With 5 bases removed from V and 9 bases from J, the gap between germline ends came to 26 bases. Germline V CDR1 and CDR2: MGHRA, YSYEKL. This sample is part of a study of cytomegalovirus exposure and HLA in healthy donors. In the study overall: Findings of an earlier analysis included about 100 million unique TCR beta sequences from some 190 million T cells.

Overall study findings and caveats: Cytomegalovirus association was listed for about 170 TCR beta chains.

The source material was PBMCs. This TCR was sampled from a woman in her twenties or thirties in good health and CMV-seropositive. The gene calls are TRBV4-1 and TRBJ2-1; possible D gene TRBD2, 7 bases. The CDR3 spells CASSWAHRGGGPSEQFF. The CDR3 DNA is TGCGCCAGCAGCTGGGCCCATCGCGGGGGCGGGCCGAGTGAGCAGTTCTTC.